The sequence of this T cell receptor (beta chain) was determined in a study of shared clonotypes between healthy human individuals. Findings and caveats of the study: The donor pool, a small one, limited the genetic and exposure-history diversity represented.

This clone was counted a single time. Its antigen remains unknown. The assay ran at deep level. Splitting of each subset's genomic DNA was done evenly across several immunoSEQ plates. As handled by the study authors: Quality scores were absent from the junction-only immunoSEQ sequences, so filtering differed. Here immunoSEQ multiplex PCR was the method, and the copy in TCRdb shows in-frame clones only, minus some. Clone size and V and J calls were adopted from that table, with D and trimming inferred from the DNA. The data hold 950,000 to 1,300,000 clones, with more than 65% observed a single time. The sequence came from a young man in good health. Sequencing used memory CD4+ T cells sorted from blood. Subset of the sample: CD45RA-negative fraction.

CDR3 nucleotides: TGTGCCAGCAGCGTAGGACAGGGCAATGAGCAGTTCTTC. It yields the protein CASSVGQGNEQFF. The rearrangement uses TRBV9 and TRBJ2-1; 7 bases agree with TRBD1. The CDR3 consists of 13 residues. The germline V gene encodes CDR1 SGDLS and CDR2 YYNGEE. With V trimmed by 0 bases and J by 6 bases, 0 bases remained unmatched.